The 25 T cell receptor beta chains below all came from one sample that was sequenced in a study of PD-L1 blockade in urothelial cancer. Time point indicated: pretreatment peripheral blood. This table comes from immunoSEQ multiplex PCR, and its TCRdb copy is limited to in-frame clones, with some not included. The repertoire holds about 57,000 clones, with about four fifths as singletons. This sample comprised PBMCs, obtained around atezolizumab (anti-PD-L1) treatment. These receptors were collected from an older man with urothelial cancer.

This chain links TRBV7-9 with TRBJ2-1, with a tentative D call TRBD1 (5 bases). There are 13 residues in the CDR3. With 5 bases removed from V and 9 bases from J, the gap between germline ends came to 14 bases. From germline, CDR1 is SEHNR and CDR2 FQNEAQ (reference sequence). CDR3 DNA sequence: TGTGCCAGCAGCAAGGACACCCTCGTTGAGCAGTTCTTC. It codes for CASSKDTLVEQFF.

The CDR3 sequence is CASSQEGRRDTGELFF. CDR3 bases: TGCGCCAGCAGCCAAGAAGGCCGGCGGGACACCGGGGAGCTGTTTTTT. The chain links TRBV4-3 to TRBJ2-2, with D perhaps matching TRBD2 (5 bases). The CDR3 consists of 16 residues. Trimming left V 0 bases short and J 3 bases short, with 11 bases between. The germline CDR1 and CDR2 sequences are LGHNA and YSLEER.

A few counts support this clone. The sample holds other DNA sequences that translate to the same CDR3. The chain uses TRBV11-3 and TRBJ2-1; the D is unclear. With 4 bases removed from V and 5 bases from J, the gap between germline ends came to 6 bases. CDR1 and CDR2 from the germline V gene are SGHNT and YENEEA. CDR3 length: 12 amino acids. CDR3 in DNA: TGTGCCAGCAGCTCCCAGAACAATGAGCAGTTCTTC. It codes for CASSSQNNEQFF.

The chain couples TRBV4-1 to TRBJ1-4, with D perhaps matching TRBD1 (6 bases). The CDR3 is 15 residues long. Per the germline V gene, CDR1 is MGHRA and CDR2 is YSYEKL. Trimming cost V 2 bases and J 8 bases, with 15 bases left between them. The CDR3 protein is CASSQRYRAQEKLFF. CDR3 DNA: TGCGCCAGCAGCCAACGGTACAGGGCGCAGGAAAAACTGTTTTTT.

This chain joins TRBV4-3 and TRBJ2-2, with 9 positions matching TRBD1. J gave up 1 base and V 4 bases, and 4 bases lay outside the gene matches. The CDR3 length is 16 residues. Germline loops: CDR1 LGHNA, CDR2 YSLEER. The CDR3 loop reads CASSPGDRENTGELFF. Here the CDR3 DNA reads TGCGCCAGCAGCCCCGGGGACAGGGAGAACACCGGGGAGCTGTTTTTT.

V and J are TRBV9 and TRBJ2-3, with 7 bases that match TRBD2. Germline CDR1 SGDLS, CDR2 YYNGEE. The CDR3 is 16 amino acids. J gave up 11 bases and V 3 bases, and 18 bases lay outside the gene matches. DNA for the CDR3: TGTGCCAGCAGCGGAACCCTTCGACTGGGAGGGACGCAGCAGTATTTT. This codes for CASSGTLRLGGTQQYF.

The DNA of the CDR3 is TGTGCCAGCAGCGACCCAGGGATCCAAAGGGGGGGGACAGATACGCAGTATTTT. It yields the protein CASSDPGIQRGGTDTQYF. This chain links TRBV9 with TRBJ2-3; TRBD2 might be the D (7 bases). Germline V CDR1 and CDR2: SGDLS, YYNGEE. The V end was cut by 3 bases, the J end by 3 bases, with 23 bases between. This CDR3 is 18 amino acids long. Drawing the rest from reference TRBV9 and TRBJ2-3, the complete variable domain is DSGVTQTPKHLITATGQRVTLRCSPRSGDLSVYWYQQSLDQGLQFLIQYYNGEERAKGNILERFSAQQFPDLHSELNLSSLELGDSALYFCASSDPGIQRGGTDTQYFGPGTRLTVL.

The J gene is TRBJ2-7, the V gene TRBV27; TRBD2 aligns across 7 bases. Germline CDR1 is MNHEY and CDR2 is SMNVEV (reference sequence). The CDR3 has 14 residues. The V segment lost 3 bases and the J segment 3 bases; nucleotides outside the gene matches: 5. In nucleotides, the CDR3 is TGTGCCAGCAGTTTTGCTAGCGGAGACTACGAGCAGTACTTC. Translating gives CASSFASGDYEQYF.

This chain connects TRBV7-8 to TRBJ1-2; D not resolved. Trimming took off 2 bases at V and 4 bases at J, with 14 bases between the two ends. Germline V lookup: CDR1 SGHVS, CDR2 FQNEAQ. The CDR3 has 15 amino acids. The CDR3 sequence: CASSLSTRAGYGYTF. The CDR3 coding sequence is TGTGCCAGCAGCTTAAGTACCCGGGCGGGCTATGGCTACACCTTC.

This chain links TRBV19 with TRBJ2-5; D may be TRBD2 (7 bases). From germline, CDR1 is LNHDA and CDR2 SQIVND (reference sequence). The length of the CDR3 is 14 residues. Trimming pared 5 bases from V and 5 bases from J, leaving 15 bases between. The CDR3 region has the DNA TGTGCCAGTAGTTGGCCTGGCGGGGGCGAGACCCAGTACTTC. This sequence encodes CASSWPGGGETQYF.

The J gene is TRBJ1-2, the V gene TRBV7-9, with no clear D. The germline V and J ends were trimmed by 2 bases and 7 bases, with 11 bases remaining between them. This CDR3 has 13 residues. Looked up from germline, CDR1 is SEHNR and CDR2 is FQNEAQ (reference sequence). DNA of the CDR3: TGTGCCAGCAGCTTAAATTCTGTGAGTGGCTACACCTTC. This encodes CASSLNSVSGYTF. Combining the CDR3 with reference TRBV7-9 and TRBJ1-2 gives the whole variable domain DTGVSQNPRHKITKRGQNVTFRCDPISEHNRLYWYRQTLGQGPEFLTYFQNEAQLEKSRLLSDRFSAERPKGSFSTLEIQRTEQGDSAMYLCASSLNSVSGYTFGSGTRLTVV.

The J gene is TRBJ2-7, the V gene TRBV6-5, with 7 positions matching TRBD2. This CDR3 is built from 13 residues. Germline CDR1 MNHEY, CDR2 SVGAGI. Losses at the gene ends were 6 bases for V and 0 bases for J; bases not matched to a gene: 2. CDR3 sequence (DNA): TGTGCCAGCAGAGGGACTAACTCCTACGAGCAGTACTTC. It yields the protein CASRGTNSYEQYF.

This chain joins TRBV18 and TRBJ2-5, with a tentative D call TRBD2 (6 bases). V lost 6 bases and J 2 bases, leaving 16 bases between the germline ends. Germline CDR1 and CDR2: KGHSH and LQKENI. The CDR3 has 15 residues. As DNA, the CDR3 is TGTGCCAGCTCGGGCGCCCAGGGAGGTCAAGAGACCCAGTACTTC. This codes for CASSGAQGGQETQYF.

This chain connects TRBV6-1 to TRBJ1-5, with D tentatively TRBD1 (5 bases). This CDR3 comprises 13 residues. The germline CDR1 and CDR2 sequences are MNHNS and SASEGT. V gave up 7 bases and J gave up 7 bases, with 14 bases separating them. For the CDR3, the DNA is TGTGCCAGCACTTCAGGGCTAGGGCAGCCCCAGCATTTT. It codes for CASTSGLGQPQHF.

The chain combines TRBV30 with TRBJ2-1; 13 nucleotides match TRBD2. Trimming cost V 4 bases and J 4 bases; bases outside gene matches: 19. Germline assignment: CDR1 GTSNPN and CDR2 SVGIG (reference sequence). This CDR3 contains 20 residues. CDR3 residues: CAWIYRTSGGHPRVYNEQFF. The CDR3 DNA reads TGTGCCTGGATATATAGGACTAGCGGGGGACACCCCAGAGTTTACAATGAGCAGTTCTTC.

The chain couples TRBV4-1 to TRBJ1-5; a weak D match, TRBD1 (6 bases). Per the germline V gene, CDR1 is MGHRA and CDR2 is YSYEKL. Trimming stripped 0 bases from V and 4 bases from J, with 19 bases between. The CDR3 is made up of 18 amino acids. This chain's CDR3 is CASSQDLDLDSLNQPQHF. CDR3 sequence (DNA): TGCGCCAGCAGCCAAGATCTTGACCTGGACAGTCTAAATCAGCCCCAGCATTTT.

This clone was seen more than once but under ten times. The chain is built from TRBV11-3 and TRBJ1-4; D may be TRBD1 (5 bases). The CDR3 has 13 amino acids. Trimming took 2 bases from V and 7 from J, leaving 8 bases between them. Looked up from germline, CDR1 is SGHNT and CDR2 is YENEEA. The CDR3 coding sequence is TGTGCCAGCAGCTTACAGGGCACTGAAAAACTGTTTTTT. Translating it yields CASSLQGTEKLFF.

The gene calls are TRBV18 and TRBJ1-4, with D unresolved. V dropped 3 bases and J dropped 0 bases, with 11 bases sitting between them. The length of the CDR3 is 16 residues. Germline lookup yields CDR1 KGHSH and CDR2 LQKENI. The CDR3 DNA follows: TGTGCCAGCTCACCTCTCCCAGTTGCAACTAATGAAAAACTGTTTTTT. It specifies CASSPLPVATNEKLFF.

The chain is built from TRBV30 and TRBJ2-7; 9 nucleotides align to TRBD1. V gave up 4 bases and J gave up 7 bases; unmatched junction bases: 14. Germline CDR1 GTSNPN, CDR2 SVGIG (reference sequence). The CDR3 consists of 15 residues. This CDR3 is CAWTFRGTGIWEQYF. The CDR3 bases are TGTGCCTGGACCTTCCGAGGGACAGGGATTTGGGAGCAGTACTTC.

Here the CDR3 reads CASSPLGGRNTEAFF. In nucleotides, the CDR3 is TGTGCCAGCAGTCCCCTGGGGGGTCGGAACACTGAAGCTTTCTTT. The rearrangement links TRBV6-5 to TRBJ1-1, with D possibly being TRBD1 (5 bases). Germline V gives CDR1 MNHEY, CDR2 SVGAGI. The CDR3 consists of 15 residues. V was cut by 5 bases and J by 1 base, with 14 bases left in between.

This sequence joins TRBV5-1 and TRBJ2-2; 7 bases fit TRBD1. Trimming removed 0 bases from V and 4 bases from J; junction bases left unmatched: 6. This CDR3 is 16 amino acids long. Per the germline V gene, CDR1 is SGHRS and CDR2 is YFSETQ. Here the CDR3 DNA reads TGCGCCAGCAGCTTGGCGGGCAGGACAGGCACCGGGGAGCTGTTTTTT. This codes for CASSLAGRTGTGELFF.

This clone was counted once. The chain has TRBV7-2 and TRBJ1-5; possibly TRBD1 for D (6 bases). There are 15 residues in the CDR3. Between the trimmed V and J ends, which lost 5 bases and 4 bases, there was a span of 15 bases. CDR1 is SGHTA, CDR2 FQGNSA, per germline. CDR3 residues: CASSTRGAWNQPQHF. The CDR3 DNA follows: TGTGCCAGCAGCACCCGGGGGGCGTGGAATCAGCCCCAGCATTTT. Complete variable domain (other parts from reference TRBV7-2 and TRBJ1-5): GAGVSQSPSNKVTEKGKDVELRCDPISGHTALYWYRQSLGQGLEFLIYFQGNSAPDKSGLPSDRFSAERTGGSVSTLTIQRTQQEDSAVYLCASSTRGAWNQPQHFGDGTRLSIL.

This chain links TRBV12-5 with TRBJ1-1; D may be TRBD1 (6 bases). V lost 1 base, J lost 4 bases, and 16 bases lay in between. Germline V CDR1 and CDR2: LGHNT, FRNRAP. The CDR3 runs to 16 residues. CDR3 in DNA: TGTGCTAGTGGTTTGGCCCGCGCAGGGGTGGCCACTGAAGCTTTCTTT. Translation: CASGLARAGVATEAFF.

This chain links TRBV6-1 with TRBJ2-5; D is possibly TRBD2 (5 bases). The CDR3 spans 15 residues. Germline assignment: CDR1 MNHNS and CDR2 SASEGT. Trimming pared 3 bases from V and 5 bases from J, leaving 16 bases between. CDR3 in DNA: TGTGCCAGCAGTGAGTTCCAGGACGGCGGGGAGACCCAGTACTTC. This sequence encodes CASSEFQDGGETQYF.

J is TRBJ1-5 and V is TRBV4-2, with no clear D. Germline CDR1 is LGHNA and CDR2 is YNFKEQ. V lost 0 bases and J 2 bases, leaving 11 bases between the germline ends. This CDR3 contains 16 residues. The CDR3 is CASSQDAGRGNQPQHF. For the CDR3, the DNA is TGTGCCAGCAGCCAAGATGCGGGGAGGGGCAATCAGCCCCAGCATTTT.